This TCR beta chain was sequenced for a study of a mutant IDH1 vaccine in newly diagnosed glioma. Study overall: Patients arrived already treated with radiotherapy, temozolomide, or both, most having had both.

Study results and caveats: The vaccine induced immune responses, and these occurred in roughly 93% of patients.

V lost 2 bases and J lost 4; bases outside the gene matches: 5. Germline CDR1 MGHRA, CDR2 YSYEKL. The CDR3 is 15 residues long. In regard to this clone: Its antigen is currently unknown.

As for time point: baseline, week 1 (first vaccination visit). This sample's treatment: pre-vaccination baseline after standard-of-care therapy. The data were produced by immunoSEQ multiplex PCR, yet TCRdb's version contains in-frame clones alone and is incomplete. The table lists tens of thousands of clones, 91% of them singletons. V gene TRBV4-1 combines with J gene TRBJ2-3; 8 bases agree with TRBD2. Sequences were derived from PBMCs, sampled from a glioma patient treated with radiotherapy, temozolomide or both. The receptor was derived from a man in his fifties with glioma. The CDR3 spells CASSQTGLAADTQYF. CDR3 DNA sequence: TGCGCCAGCAGCCAAACTGGACTAGCAGCAGATACGCAGTATTTT.